A selection of T cell receptor beta chains follows, all from one sample in a study of CD8 T cells in ankylosing spondylitis. Each CDR3 protein is one row after TCRdb ran MiXCR on the 5' RACE reads. The data show about 190,000 distinct CDR3 sequences, approximately 12% seen once. Material for sequencing was blood, either unsorted or a sorted T cell fraction (not recorded which). The receptors were sampled from a female donor with ankylosing spondylitis or in good health (not recorded which). Each CDR3 is given with its conserved first and last residue. Fields, in order: J gene, D gene, clone size, V gene, CDR3 protein, CDR3 DNA. The D gene is left open where the match is weak. Expanded clones get a size class; other rows say once, few or many, or leave the size out.

j_call: TRBJ2-1; d_call: TRBD1; clone_size: few; v_call: TRBV7-8; cdr3_aa: CASSPDRGTYNEQFF; cdr3_nt: TGTGCCAGCAGCCCCGACAGGGGGACTTACAATGAGCAGTTCTTC
j_call: TRBJ2-1; d_call: TRBD2; clone_size: few; v_call: TRBV20-1; cdr3_aa: CSVDSSGRVAPYNEQFF; cdr3_nt: TGCAGTGTGGATAGTAGCGGGAGGGTCGCCCCCTACAATGAGCAGTTCTTC
j_call: TRBJ2-1; d_call: TRBD2; clone_size: many; v_call: TRBV20-1; cdr3_aa: CSARDLEREVINEQFF; cdr3_nt: TGCAGTGCTAGAGATCTTGAGCGGGAGGTTATAAATGAGCAGTTCTTC
j_call: TRBJ2-7; d_call: TRBD1; clone_size: -; v_call: TRBV7-7; cdr3_aa: CASSVRDSDTYEQYF; cdr3_nt: TGTGCTAGCAGCGTCCGGGACAGCGATACCTACGAGCAGTACTTC
j_call: TRBJ1-1; d_call: TRBD1; clone_size: many; v_call: TRBV7-3; cdr3_aa: CASSRTGGDEAFF; cdr3_nt: TGTGCCAGCAGCAGGACAGGGGGCGATGAAGCTTTCTTT
j_call: TRBJ2-3; d_call: -; clone_size: many; v_call: TRBV5-6; cdr3_aa: CASSPIGSGRSEDTQYF; cdr3_nt: TGTGCCAGCAGCCCGATAGGTTCCGGACGTTCTGAAGATACGCAGTATTTT
j_call: TRBJ2-5; d_call: -; clone_size: many; v_call: TRBV2; cdr3_aa: CASSDLIATSETQYF; cdr3_nt: TGTGCCAGCAGTGATCTAATAGCCACATCAGAGACCCAGTACTTC
j_call: TRBJ2-2; d_call: TRBD2; clone_size: many; v_call: TRBV11-2; cdr3_aa: CASSAGLAGPNTGELFF; cdr3_nt: TGTGCCAGCAGCGCCGGACTAGCGGGACCGAACACCGGGGAGCTGTTTTTT
j_call: TRBJ1-1; d_call: TRBD1; clone_size: many; v_call: TRBV7-2; cdr3_aa: CASSLPTGATEAFF; cdr3_nt: TGTGCCAGCAGCTTACCAACAGGGGCCACTGAAGCTTTCTTT
j_call: TRBJ2-3; d_call: TRBD1; clone_size: many; v_call: TRBV12-3/TRBV12-4; cdr3_aa: CASSLAGSSDRSTDTQYF; cdr3_nt: TGTGCCAGCAGTTTAGCGGGGTCTTCGGACAGGAGCACAGATACGCAGTATTTT
j_call: TRBJ1-5; d_call: -; clone_size: few; v_call: TRBV2; cdr3_aa: CASGRWPYYQPQHF; cdr3_nt: TGTGCCAGCGGCAGGTGGCCTTATTATCAGCCCCAGCATTTT
j_call: TRBJ1-1; d_call: TRBD1; clone_size: once; v_call: TRBV5-4; cdr3_aa: CASSPGQGPRMNTEAFF; cdr3_nt: TGTGCCAGCAGCCCGGGACAGGGGCCTCGAATGAACACTGAAGCTTTCTTT
j_call: TRBJ2-3; d_call: TRBD2; clone_size: few; v_call: TRBV12-3/TRBV12-4; cdr3_aa: CASSLLAGITDTQYF; cdr3_nt: TGTGCCAGCAGTTTACTAGCGGGAATCACAGATACGCAGTATTTT
j_call: TRBJ2-1; d_call: -; clone_size: -; v_call: TRBV24-1; cdr3_aa: CATSDPPEVRGQFF; cdr3_nt: TGTGCCACCAGTGACCCGCCCGAGGTGCGTGGTCAGTTCTTC
j_call: TRBJ1-2; d_call: -; clone_size: many; v_call: TRBV12-3/TRBV12-4; cdr3_aa: CASSPSVVTYGYTF; cdr3_nt: TGTGCCAGCAGCCCCTCGGTGGTAACTTATGGCTACACCTTC
j_call: TRBJ2-1; d_call: -; clone_size: few; v_call: TRBV18; cdr3_aa: CASSPLGVEQFF; cdr3_nt: TGTGCCAGCTCACCACTGGGGGTTGAGCAGTTCTTC
j_call: TRBJ2-1; d_call: -; clone_size: many; v_call: TRBV5-5; cdr3_aa: CASSSDLYNEQFF; cdr3_nt: TGTGCCAGCAGCTCGGACTTATACAATGAGCAGTTCTTC
j_call: TRBJ2-1; d_call: -; clone_size: many; v_call: TRBV7-8; cdr3_aa: CASSGWVDEQFF; cdr3_nt: TGTGCCAGCAGCGGTTGGGTGGATGAGCAGTTCTTC
j_call: TRBJ2-1; d_call: -; clone_size: many; v_call: TRBV7-2; cdr3_aa: CASSLGTDYNEQFF; cdr3_nt: TGTGCCAGCAGCTTAGGGACAGATTACAATGAGCAGTTCTTC
j_call: TRBJ2-7; d_call: -; clone_size: few; v_call: TRBV20-1; cdr3_aa: CSARAGNFSNSYEQYF; cdr3_nt: TGCAGTGCTAGAGCGGGGAACTTTTCTAACTCCTACGAGCAGTACTTC
j_call: TRBJ2-2; d_call: -; clone_size: -; v_call: TRBV29-1; cdr3_aa: CSVTVPSPNTGELFF; cdr3_nt: TGCAGCGTCACAGTTCCCAGTCCGAACACCGGGGAGCTGTTTTTT
j_call: TRBJ2-1; d_call: -; clone_size: few; v_call: TRBV20-1; cdr3_aa: CSATIGAGPDF; cdr3_nt: TGCAGTGCTACCATCGGGGCAGGGCCAGACTTC
j_call: TRBJ2-1; d_call: -; clone_size: few; v_call: TRBV3-1; cdr3_aa: CASSQGRRPGHDEQFF; cdr3_nt: TGTGCCAGCAGCCAAGGAAGGCGACCCGGACACGATGAGCAGTTCTTC
j_call: TRBJ1-6; d_call: -; clone_size: many; v_call: TRBV20-1; cdr3_aa: CSASGGGRKDSPLHF; cdr3_nt: TGCAGTGCTTCTGGCGGGGGGAGAAAAGATTCACCCCTCCACTTT
j_call: TRBJ1-1; d_call: -; clone_size: many; v_call: TRBV7-2; cdr3_aa: CASSFGRTNTEAFF; cdr3_nt: TGTGCCAGCAGCTTTGGGCGGACGAACACTGAAGCTTTCTTT
j_call: TRBJ2-1; d_call: TRBD2; clone_size: many; v_call: TRBV9; cdr3_aa: CASSVSGTSGNEQFF; cdr3_nt: TGTGCCAGCAGCGTCAGCGGGACTAGCGGTAATGAGCAGTTCTTC
j_call: TRBJ1-5; d_call: -; clone_size: many; v_call: TRBV2; cdr3_aa: CASSPQGGGNQPQHF; cdr3_nt: TGTGCCAGCAGTCCGCAGGGAGGAGGCAATCAGCCCCAGCATTTT
j_call: TRBJ1-2; d_call: -; clone_size: few; v_call: TRBV10-3; cdr3_aa: CAISQGIPSYGYTF; cdr3_nt: TGTGCCATCAGTCAGGGCATACCCTCCTATGGCTACACCTTC
j_call: TRBJ2-1; d_call: TRBD1; clone_size: few; v_call: TRBV5-1; cdr3_aa: CASNDRGARDEQFF; cdr3_nt: TGCGCCAGCAACGACAGGGGCGCTCGGGATGAGCAGTTCTTC
j_call: TRBJ1-2; d_call: TRBD1; clone_size: -; v_call: TRBV15; cdr3_aa: CATSKRGQATDGYTF; cdr3_nt: TGTGCCACCAGCAAGAGAGGACAGGCTACCGATGGCTACACCTTC
j_call: TRBJ2-5; d_call: -; clone_size: many; v_call: TRBV20-1; cdr3_aa: CSARDKAPLGTQYF; cdr3_nt: TGCAGTGCTAGAGATAAGGCCCCACTAGGGACCCAGTACTTC
j_call: TRBJ2-4; d_call: -; clone_size: few; v_call: TRBV24-1; cdr3_aa: CATSDPSGEENIQYF; cdr3_nt: TGTGCCACCAGTGATCCCTCAGGGGAGGAGAACATTCAGTACTTC
j_call: TRBJ2-2; d_call: -; clone_size: many; v_call: TRBV5-1; cdr3_aa: CASSLASRGTGELFF; cdr3_nt: TGCGCCAGCAGCTTGGCTTCGAGGGGCACCGGGGAGCTGTTTTTT
j_call: TRBJ2-4; d_call: TRBD1; clone_size: -; v_call: TRBV5-1; cdr3_aa: CASSSSTGPDIQYF; cdr3_nt: TGCGCCAGCAGCTCCTCGACAGGGCCGGACATTCAGTACTTC
j_call: TRBJ2-7; d_call: -; clone_size: many; v_call: TRBV28; cdr3_aa: CASRDGLSSYEQYF; cdr3_nt: TGTGCCAGCAGGGACGGTCTGAGCTCCTACGAGCAGTACTTC
j_call: TRBJ2-5; d_call: -; clone_size: many; v_call: TRBV20-1; cdr3_aa: CSARRGRPYQETQYF; cdr3_nt: TGCAGTGCTAGACGGGGACGTCCTTACCAAGAGACCCAGTACTTC
j_call: TRBJ1-6; d_call: TRBD1; clone_size: few; v_call: TRBV28; cdr3_aa: CASSRDRVGSPLHF; cdr3_nt: TGTGCCAGCAGTAGGGACAGGGTAGGATCACCCCTCCACTTT
j_call: TRBJ1-1; d_call: -; clone_size: many; v_call: TRBV4-1; cdr3_aa: CASSHLASRDTEAFF; cdr3_nt: TGCGCCAGCAGCCATCTGGCCTCTCGTGACACTGAAGCTTTCTTT
j_call: TRBJ2-3; d_call: TRBD2; clone_size: many; v_call: TRBV20-1; cdr3_aa: CSAIYGLRTLTSSLQYF; cdr3_nt: TGCAGTGCTATTTACGGCCTTAGGACTTTGACTAGCTCTTTACAGTATTTT
j_call: TRBJ2-7; d_call: -; clone_size: many; v_call: TRBV12-3/TRBV12-4; cdr3_aa: CASSLASGYEQYF; cdr3_nt: TGTGCCAGCAGTTTAGCTAGCGGCTACGAGCAGTACTTC
j_call: TRBJ2-7; d_call: -; clone_size: -; v_call: TRBV20-1; cdr3_aa: CSAPRGSSYEQYF; cdr3_nt: TGCAGTGCACCCCGGGGTAGTTCATACGAGCAGTACTTC
j_call: TRBJ1-4; d_call: TRBD1; clone_size: many; v_call: TRBV5-6; cdr3_aa: CASSLRQGGGNEKLFF; cdr3_nt: TGTGCCAGCAGCCTCCGACAGGGGGGAGGTAATGAAAAACTGTTTTTT
j_call: TRBJ2-2; d_call: TRBD1; clone_size: -; v_call: TRBV4-3; cdr3_aa: CASSQGYRTGAGELFF; cdr3_nt: TGCGCCAGCAGCCAAGGTTATCGGACAGGGGCCGGGGAGCTGTTTTTT
j_call: TRBJ1-1; d_call: -; clone_size: many; v_call: TRBV7-9; cdr3_aa: CASSLKGTEAFF; cdr3_nt: TGTGCCAGCAGCTTAAAGGGCACTGAAGCTTTCTTT
j_call: TRBJ2-3; d_call: TRBD2; clone_size: many; v_call: TRBV20-1; cdr3_aa: CSARSLSGSADTQYF; cdr3_nt: TGCAGTGCTAGAAGTCTAAGCGGGAGCGCAGATACGCAGTATTTT
j_call: TRBJ1-6; d_call: -; clone_size: -; v_call: TRBV20-1; cdr3_aa: CRARYDTNNSPLHF; cdr3_nt: TGCAGAGCTAGATACGATACGAATAATTCACCCCTCCACTTT